These T cell receptor beta chains were read from a single sample in a study of human T cells and chemical hapten exposure. TCRdb independently ran MiXCR on the RACE reads; one entry per CDR3 protein. This table holds some 350,000 distinct CDR3 sequences, roughly 6.3% found once. This sample comprised whole blood, obtained in connection with sensitization to the hapten diphenylcyclopropenone (DPC). Every receptor here comes from a woman aged 18-29 years with alopecia areata. Some clones in this sample may be carry-over from other donors' samples. The CDR3 runs from the conserved cysteine through the conserved F or W. A D gene is named only where the DNA matches it firmly. Size tells how often a clone was seen (once, few, many) or the class of an expanded clone, and some rows leave it out.

V: TRBV6-2/TRBV6-3; size: -; J: TRBJ2-5; D: TRBD1; CDR3: CASSPRTGRSQETQYF; DNA: TGTGCCAGCAGTCCCCGGACAGGGAGATCCCAAGAGACCCAGTACTTC
V: TRBV5-1; size: -; J: TRBJ2-1; D: TRBD2; CDR3: CASSIPGLAGPKSSYNEQFF; DNA: TGCGCCAGCAGCATCCCGGGACTAGCGGGTCCTAAGAGCTCCTACAATGAGCAGTTCTTC
V: TRBV6-1; size: few; J: TRBJ2-1; D: TRBD2; CDR3: CASSDPGGVKFNEQFF; DNA: TGTGCCAGCAGTGATCCCGGGGGGGTGAAGTTCAATGAGCAGTTCTTC
V: TRBV5-1; size: -; J: TRBJ2-5; D: -; CDR3: CASSRGDNQETQYF; DNA: TGCGCCAGCAGCCGAGGAGACAACCAAGAGACCCAGTACTTC
V: TRBV7-9; size: few; J: TRBJ1-4; D: -; CDR3: CASSLGPNSANEKLFF; DNA: TGTGCCAGCAGCCTAGGGCCGAACTCCGCTAATGAAAAACTGTTTTTT
V: TRBV4-1; size: many; J: TRBJ1-5; D: -; CDR3: CASSAQGFSNQPQHF; DNA: TGCGCCAGCAGTGCACAGGGTTTTAGCAATCAGCCCCAGCATTTT
V: TRBV3-1; size: few; J: TRBJ2-2; D: -; CDR3: CASSQYGTGELFF; DNA: TGTGCCAGCAGCCAATACGGAACCGGGGAGCTGTTTTTT
V: TRBV25-1; size: many; J: TRBJ2-2; D: TRBD1; CDR3: CASSEWGTVNTGELFF; DNA: TGTGCCAGCAGTGAATGGGGGACAGTTAACACCGGGGAGCTGTTTTTT
V: TRBV25-1; size: many; J: TRBJ1-5; D: -; CDR3: CASSEGNQPQHF; DNA: TGTGCCAGCAGTGAAGGCAATCAGCCCCAGCATTTT
V: TRBV5-1; size: many; J: TRBJ1-5; D: -; CDR3: CASSLETGDNQPQHF; DNA: TGCGCCAGCAGCTTGGAGACAGGTGACAATCAGCCCCAGCATTTT
V: TRBV21-1; size: -; J: TRBJ2-1; D: -; CDR3: CASLRGAVDEQFF; DNA: TGTGCCAGCTTGCGGGGGGCAGTTGATGAGCAGTTCTTC
V: TRBV5-6; size: few; J: TRBJ1-1; D: -; CDR3: CASSFSARMNTEAFF; DNA: TGTGCCAGCAGCTTTTCGGCCCGAATGAACACTGAAGCTTTCTTT
V: TRBV7-2; size: many; J: TRBJ1-5; D: TRBD1; CDR3: CASSLDSGTAYQPQHF; DNA: TGTGCCAGCAGCTTAGATTCGGGGACAGCCTATCAGCCCCAGCATTTT
V: TRBV12-3/TRBV12-4; size: many; J: TRBJ1-3; D: -; CDR3: CASLLGRHSGNTIYF; DNA: TGTGCCAGCCTTCTAGGACGGCACTCTGGAAACACCATATATTTT
V: TRBV5-1; size: many; J: TRBJ1-3; D: -; CDR3: CASSVDGNTIYF; DNA: TGCGCCAGCAGCGTGGACGGAAACACCATATATTTT
V: TRBV7-2; size: many; J: TRBJ1-1; D: TRBD1; CDR3: CASSSRGTGLEAFF; DNA: TGTGCCAGCAGCTCCCGGGGGACAGGGCTTGAAGCTTTCTTT
V: TRBV7-6; size: few; J: TRBJ2-1; D: TRBD1; CDR3: CASSASRTGLPSSYNEQFF; DNA: TGTGCCAGCAGTGCGTCCCGGACAGGCCTCCCGAGCTCCTACAATGAGCAGTTCTTC
V: TRBV9; size: -; J: TRBJ2-5; D: -; CDR3: CASSPTGVTYQETQYF; DNA: TGTGCCAGCAGCCCGACGGGAGTGACGTACCAAGAGACCCAGTACTTC
V: TRBV29-1; size: many; J: TRBJ1-2; D: TRBD1; CDR3: CSVEMAGGGYTF; DNA: TGCAGCGTTGAAATGGCAGGGGGTGGCTACACCTTC
V: TRBV21-1; size: few; J: TRBJ2-3; D: -; CDR3: CASPGGRERTDTQYF; DNA: TGTGCCAGCCCGGGGGGAAGGGAGAGGACAGATACGCAGTATTTT
V: TRBV7-8; size: many; J: TRBJ1-5; D: -; CDR3: CASSPDSLPDGNQPQHF; DNA: TGTGCCAGCAGCCCGGACAGTTTGCCAGATGGCAATCAGCCCCAGCATTTT
V: TRBV12-3/TRBV12-4; size: -; J: TRBJ1-6; D: TRBD1; CDR3: CASSTGQAGSPLHF; DNA: TGTGCCAGCAGTACGGGACAGGCTGGTTCACCCCTCCACTTT
V: TRBV28; size: many; J: TRBJ1-1; D: -; CDR3: CASSLFGGGGTEAFF; DNA: TGTGCCAGCAGTTTATTTGGGGGTGGGGGAACTGAAGCTTTCTTT
V: TRBV11-1; size: -; J: TRBJ1-1; D: -; CDR3: CASSPKGRTVTEAFF; DNA: TGTGCCAGCAGCCCGAAGGGACGGACCGTCACTGAAGCTTTCTTT
V: TRBV4-2; size: few; J: TRBJ2-1; D: TRBD2; CDR3: CASSQGSGGAPDEQFF; DNA: TGTGCCAGCAGCCAGGGGAGCGGGGGGGCCCCGGATGAGCAGTTCTTC
V: TRBV10-3; size: many; J: TRBJ2-1; D: -; CDR3: CAISPDLQGNEQFF; DNA: TGTGCCATCAGTCCAGACTTGCAGGGCAATGAGCAGTTCTTC
V: TRBV10-3; size: many; J: TRBJ1-3; D: -; CDR3: CAISPLTVSSGNTIYF; DNA: TGTGCCATCAGCCCGTTGACAGTGAGCTCTGGAAACACCATATATTTT
V: TRBV20-1; size: many; J: TRBJ1-6; D: -; CDR3: CSAHDDVSSYNSPLHF; DNA: TGCAGTGCCCACGACGACGTAAGCTCCTATAATTCACCCCTCCACTTT
V: TRBV6-5; size: few; J: TRBJ1-5; D: -; CDR3: CASSSSHPLFQGNQPQHF; DNA: TGTGCCAGCAGTTCCTCCCATCCCCTTTTCCAGGGTAATCAGCCCCAGCATTTT
V: TRBV2; size: few; J: TRBJ1-2; D: -; CDR3: CASQTGTYGYTF; DNA: TGTGCCAGTCAGACCGGGACTTATGGCTACACCTTC
V: TRBV14; size: many; J: TRBJ1-1; D: -; CDR3: CASSTGSPRGTEAFF; DNA: TGTGCCAGCAGTACCGGGAGCCCGAGGGGTACTGAAGCTTTCTTT
V: TRBV7-3; size: -; J: TRBJ2-3; D: -; CDR3: CASSLVSADTQYF; DNA: TGTGCCAGCAGCTTAGTCAGTGCAGATACGCAGTATTTT
V: TRBV7-2; size: many; J: TRBJ1-5; D: TRBD1; CDR3: CASSLSGGGSQPQHF; DNA: TGTGCCAGCAGCCTTTCAGGGGGAGGTTCGCAGCCCCAGCATTTT
V: TRBV10-3; size: few; J: TRBJ2-3; D: TRBD2; CDR3: CAISESQRGLSDTQYF; DNA: TGTGCCATCAGTGAGTCCCAGCGGGGACTTTCGGATACGCAGTATTTT
V: TRBV20-1; size: many; J: TRBJ2-1; D: -; CDR3: CSAKTSGFYNEQFF; DNA: TGCAGTGCTAAGACGTCGGGGTTCTACAATGAGCAGTTCTTC
V: TRBV24-1; size: many; J: TRBJ2-1; D: TRBD1; CDR3: CATSLGQVFNEQFF; DNA: TGTGCCACCAGTCTCGGACAGGTCTTCAATGAGCAGTTCTTC
V: TRBV3-1; size: -; J: TRBJ2-3; D: -; CDR3: CASSQDRGNTQYF; DNA: TGTGCCAGCAGCCAAGATCGGGGAAATACGCAGTATTTT
V: TRBV12-3/TRBV12-4; size: -; J: TRBJ2-5; D: -; CDR3: CASSLVSGAAQESQYF; DNA: TGTGCCAGCAGTTTAGTTTCCGGGGCGGCCCAAGAGTCCCAGTACTTC
V: TRBV4-2; size: -; J: TRBJ1-5; D: -; CDR3: CASSQASQGYQPQHF; DNA: TGTGCCAGCAGCCAAGCCTCTCAGGGTTATCAGCCCCAGCATTTT
V: TRBV2; size: -; J: TRBJ1-6; D: -; CDR3: CASSDLAGQGPWGSPLHF; DNA: TGTGCCAGCAGTGATCTCGCAGGGCAGGGCCCTTGGGGTTCACCCCTCCACTTT
V: TRBV4-2; size: many; J: TRBJ1-2; D: -; CDR3: CASSQDGPRGYTF; DNA: TGTGCCAGCAGCCAAGATGGTCCACGAGGCTACACCTTC
V: TRBV7-2; size: -; J: TRBJ1-4; D: TRBD1; CDR3: CASSLKPPGGLPPVNEKLFF; DNA: TGTGCCAGCAGCTTAAAACCCCCAGGGGGCCTTCCACCTGTAAATGAAAAACTGTTTTTT
V: TRBV4-2; size: many; J: TRBJ1-3; D: TRBD1; CDR3: CASSQDEGQGRLISGNTIYF; DNA: TGTGCCAGCAGCCAAGATGAGGGACAGGGGCGTCTCATCTCTGGAAACACCATATATTTT
V: TRBV29-1; size: -; J: TRBJ2-5; D: TRBD2; CDR3: CSVPGTSGDLRETQYF; DNA: TGCAGCGTCCCAGGGACTAGCGGGGATCTTCGAGAGACCCAGTACTTC
V: TRBV9; size: -; J: TRBJ1-3; D: -; CDR3: CASSLTLGGNTIYF; DNA: TGTGCCAGCAGCCTGACCCTAGGAGGAAACACCATATATTTT
V: TRBV2; size: many; J: TRBJ2-2; D: -; CDR3: CASSSTGPMNTGELFF; DNA: TGTGCCAGCAGTAGTACAGGGCCGATGAACACCGGGGAGCTGTTTTTT
V: TRBV13; size: few; J: TRBJ2-3; D: -; CDR3: CASSFYGGGSPYTQYF; DNA: TGTGCCAGCAGCTTCTATGGCGGGGGCTCTCCCTATACGCAGTATTTT
V: TRBV9; size: few; J: TRBJ1-5; D: -; CDR3: CASSVGSGGNQPQHF; DNA: TGTGCCAGCAGCGTAGGGTCAGGGGGCAATCAGCCCCAGCATTTT
V: TRBV5-1; size: many; J: TRBJ1-1; D: -; CDR3: CASSFNLPTNTEAFF; DNA: TGCGCCAGCAGCTTCAATCTTCCAACGAACACTGAAGCTTTCTTT
V: TRBV12-3/TRBV12-4; size: many; J: TRBJ1-6; D: TRBD1; CDR3: CASSARQGANHNSPLHF; DNA: TGTGCCAGCAGTGCCCGACAGGGGGCGAACCATAATTCACCCCTCCACTTT
V: TRBV7-2; size: few; J: TRBJ2-5; D: -; CDR3: CASSLAGPIGRAETQYF; DNA: TGTGCCAGCAGCCTTGCTGGGCCGATTGGCCGGGCAGAGACCCAGTACTTC
V: TRBV4-1; size: -; J: TRBJ2-2; D: -; CDR3: CASSQVEGNTGELFF; DNA: TGCGCCAGCAGCCAGGTGGAAGGGAACACCGGGGAGCTGTTTTTT
V: TRBV5-4; size: -; J: TRBJ2-2; D: TRBD1; CDR3: CASSLDRGYNTGELFF; DNA: TGTGCCAGCAGCTTGGACAGGGGTTATAACACCGGGGAGCTGTTTTTT
V: TRBV7-9; size: -; J: TRBJ1-5; D: -; CDR3: CASSSSGRDQPQHF; DNA: TGTGCCAGCAGCTCCTCAGGGAGGGATCAGCCCCAGCATTTT